This T cell receptor (beta chain) was retrieved from a study of graft-versus-host responses after intestinal transplantation. Study context: Every recipient had anti-thymocyte globulin induction and around three years of tacrolimus plus steroids.

About this clone: The antigen remains unidentified.

Study-wide results and caveats: Recipient marrow harbored GvH clones, some of which surfaced first in ileum or blood.

Assay: immunoSEQ multiplex PCR; the TCRdb copy retains only in-frame clones and omits some. The sample has about 120,000 clones; about nine tenths are singletons. V gave up 4 bases and J gave up 2 bases; unmatched junction bases: 12. The CDR3 runs to 17 residues. Germline loops: CDR1 MNHEY, CDR2 SMNVEV (reference sequence). The origin of this receptor is a human donor who received an intestinal transplant. Sequencing was performed on unstimulated CD4+ T cells sorted from spleen or lymph node cells, taken before intestinal transplant. The chain employs TRBV27 and TRBJ1-1; 8 bases are a match to TRBD1. CDR3 sequence: CASSSFLRDRPNTEAFF. The CDR3 coding sequence is TGTGCCAGCAGTTCTTTCTTGAGGGACAGGCCAAACACTGAAGCTTTCTTT.